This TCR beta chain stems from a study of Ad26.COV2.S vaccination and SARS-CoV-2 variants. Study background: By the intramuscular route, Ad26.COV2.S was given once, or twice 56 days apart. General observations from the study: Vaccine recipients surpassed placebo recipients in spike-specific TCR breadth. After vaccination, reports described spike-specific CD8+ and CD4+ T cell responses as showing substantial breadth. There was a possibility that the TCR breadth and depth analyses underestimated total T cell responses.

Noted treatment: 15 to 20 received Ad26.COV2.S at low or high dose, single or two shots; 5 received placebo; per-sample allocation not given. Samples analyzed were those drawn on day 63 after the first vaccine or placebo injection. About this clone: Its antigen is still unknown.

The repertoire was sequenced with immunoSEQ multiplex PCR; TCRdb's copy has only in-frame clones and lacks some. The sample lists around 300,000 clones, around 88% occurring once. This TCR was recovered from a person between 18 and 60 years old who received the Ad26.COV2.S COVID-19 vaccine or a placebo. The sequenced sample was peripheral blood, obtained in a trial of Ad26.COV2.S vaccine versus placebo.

The DNA for the CDR3 is TGTGCCAGCAGCTCGATGTCCGGGACAGAGTTCCAAGAGACCCAGTACTTC. Residues: CASSSMSGTEFQETQYF. The rearrangement uses TRBV5-6 and TRBJ2-5; TRBD1 matches at 7 bases. Germline V gene lookup returns CDR1 SGHDT and CDR2 YYEEEE. V shed 3 bases, J shed 1 base, and the junction held 12 bases outside the gene matches. The CDR3 totals 17 residues.